The T cell receptor (beta chain) under discussion was sequenced for a study of blood T cell repertoires in COVID-19. Germline V gene data show CDR1 as KGHSH and CDR2 as LQKENI. CDR3 size: 14 residues. Germline trimming cut 0 bases from V and 6 bases from J; bases unmatched to any gene: 2. Patients at the Seattle site were enrolled during active infection and followed longitudinally. TCRdb's table, derived via immunoSEQ multiplex PCR, lists solely in-frame clones and lacks some. The table lists approximately 210,000 clones, under 90% of them singletons, with 10% to 13% in the top ten. The rearrangement joins TRBV18 to TRBJ2-3, with TRBD2 matching 8 bases. Sequenced sample: peripheral blood. The TCR was taken from a woman older than 75 with COVID-19, enrolled during active disease. The CDR3 bases are TGTGCCAGCTCACCACCTCCGGGGGGGGATACGCAGTATTTT. Residues: CASSPPPGGDTQYF.